The present TCR beta chain was sequenced within a study of blood T cell repertoires in COVID-19. As handled by the study authors: Using reference gene primer amplification, nucleated cell counts were estimated. Profiled with immunoSEQ multiplex PCR; TCRdb holds only in-frame clones, not every one. The V and J calls and clone size were taken over from that table, and D and trimming were inferred from the DNA. The table lists about 500,000 clones, about 90% of them singletons. V was clipped by 1 base and J by 15 bases; unmatched bases: 2. Germline values: CDR1 SGHAT, CDR2 FQNNGV. The CDR3 spans 11 residues.

Specimen: PBMCs or T cells enriched from blood (not recorded which). The chain links TRBV11-2 to TRBJ2-3; 9 bases are shared with TRBD2. The TCR originated in a woman younger than 35 who had recovered from COVID-19. The CDR3 here is CASSLGRGGYF. CDR3 bases: TGTGCCAGCAGCTTAGGGCGGGGGGGATATTTT. Variable domain in full (rest from reference TRBV11-2 and TRBJ2-3): EAGVAQSPRYKIIEKRQSVAFWCNPISGHATLYWYQQILGQGPKLLIQFQNNGVVDDSQLPKDRFSAERLKGVDSTLKIQPAKLEDSAVYLCASSLGRGGYFGPGTRLTVL.